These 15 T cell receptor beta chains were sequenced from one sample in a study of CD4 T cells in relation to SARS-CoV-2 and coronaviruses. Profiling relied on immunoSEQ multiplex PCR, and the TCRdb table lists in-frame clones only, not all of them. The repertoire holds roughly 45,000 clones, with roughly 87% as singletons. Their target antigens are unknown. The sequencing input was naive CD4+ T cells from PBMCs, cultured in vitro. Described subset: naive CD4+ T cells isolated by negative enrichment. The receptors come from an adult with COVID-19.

CDR3: CASYIGASPDTQYF. The CDR3 DNA sequence: TGTGCCAGCTATATCGGGGCTAGCCCAGATACGCAGTATTTT. V and J are TRBV5-4 and TRBJ2-3; D assignment may be TRBD1 or TRBD2 (5 bases each). The CDR3 has 14 amino acids. Germline V gene sequence: CDR1 SGHNT, CDR2 YYREEE (reference sequence). Trimming removed 7 bases at V and 4 bases at J, with 16 bases between.

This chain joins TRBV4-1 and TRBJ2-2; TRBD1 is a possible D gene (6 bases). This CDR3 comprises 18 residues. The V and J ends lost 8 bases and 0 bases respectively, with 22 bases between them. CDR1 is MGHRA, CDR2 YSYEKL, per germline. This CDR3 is CASVDRKPLQANTGELFF. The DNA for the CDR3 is TGCGCCAGCGTCGACAGGAAACCATTGCAAGCGAACACCGGGGAGCTGTTTTTT.

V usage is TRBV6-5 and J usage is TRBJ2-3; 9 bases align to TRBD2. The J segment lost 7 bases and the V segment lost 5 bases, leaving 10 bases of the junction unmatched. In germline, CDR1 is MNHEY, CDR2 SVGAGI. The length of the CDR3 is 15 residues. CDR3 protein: CASSPPLAGLNTQYF. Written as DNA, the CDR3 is TGTGCCAGCAGTCCTCCGCTAGCGGGATTAAATACGCAGTATTTT.

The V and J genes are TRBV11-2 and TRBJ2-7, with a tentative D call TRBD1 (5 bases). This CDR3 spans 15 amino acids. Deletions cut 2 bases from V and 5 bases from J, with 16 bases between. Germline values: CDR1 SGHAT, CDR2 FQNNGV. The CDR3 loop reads CASSLIVQGFHEQYF. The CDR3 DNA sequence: TGTGCCAGCAGCTTAATCGTCCAGGGTTTCCACGAGCAGTACTTC.

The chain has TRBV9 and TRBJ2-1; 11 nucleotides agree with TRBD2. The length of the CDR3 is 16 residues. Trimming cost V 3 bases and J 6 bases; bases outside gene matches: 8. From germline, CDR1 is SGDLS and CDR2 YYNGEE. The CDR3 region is CASSALTSGKVNEQFF. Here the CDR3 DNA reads TGTGCCAGCAGCGCACTGACTAGCGGGAAAGTCAATGAGCAGTTCTTC.

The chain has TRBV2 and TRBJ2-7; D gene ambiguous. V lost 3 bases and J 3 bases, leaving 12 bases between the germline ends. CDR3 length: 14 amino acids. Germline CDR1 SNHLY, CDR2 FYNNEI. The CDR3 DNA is TGTGCCAGCAGTGATTCAGTGACCTTCTACGAGCAGTACTTC. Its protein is CASSDSVTFYEQYF.

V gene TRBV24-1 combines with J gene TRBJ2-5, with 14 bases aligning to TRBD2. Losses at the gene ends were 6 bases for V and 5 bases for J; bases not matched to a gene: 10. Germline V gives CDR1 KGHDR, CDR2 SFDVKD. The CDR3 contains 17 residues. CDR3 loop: CATSQGTSGRVGETQYF. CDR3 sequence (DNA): TGTGCCACCAGTCAGGGGACTAGCGGGAGAGTAGGGGAGACCCAGTACTTC.

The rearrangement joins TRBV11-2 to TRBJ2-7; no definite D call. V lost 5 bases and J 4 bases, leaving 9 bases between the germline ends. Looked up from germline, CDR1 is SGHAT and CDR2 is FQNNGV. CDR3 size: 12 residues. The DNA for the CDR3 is TGTGCCAGCAGCCTAACCCAATACGAGCAGTACTTC. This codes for CASSLTQYEQYF.

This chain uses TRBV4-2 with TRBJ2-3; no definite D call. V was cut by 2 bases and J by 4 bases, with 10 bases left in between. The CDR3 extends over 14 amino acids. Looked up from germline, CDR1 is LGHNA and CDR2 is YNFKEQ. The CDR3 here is CASSQQWKADTQYF. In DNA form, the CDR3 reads TGTGCCAGCAGCCAACAGTGGAAGGCAGATACGCAGTATTTT.

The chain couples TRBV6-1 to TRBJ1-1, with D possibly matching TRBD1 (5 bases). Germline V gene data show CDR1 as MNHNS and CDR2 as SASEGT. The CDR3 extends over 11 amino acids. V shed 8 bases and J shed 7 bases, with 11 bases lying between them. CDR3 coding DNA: TGTGCCAGCGGTGGGCAGGGTGAAGCTTTCTTT. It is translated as CASGGQGEAFF.

CDR3 residues: CASSDKRGSSYNEQFF. CDR3 sequence (DNA): TGCGCCAGCAGTGATAAGCGGGGGAGCTCCTACAATGAGCAGTTCTTC. The V call is TRBV10-2, the J call TRBJ2-1; 8 bases align to TRBD2. V lost 3 bases, J lost 0 bases, and 4 bases stayed unmatched. The CDR3 covers 16 residues. Germline CDR1 WSHSY, CDR2 SAAADI.

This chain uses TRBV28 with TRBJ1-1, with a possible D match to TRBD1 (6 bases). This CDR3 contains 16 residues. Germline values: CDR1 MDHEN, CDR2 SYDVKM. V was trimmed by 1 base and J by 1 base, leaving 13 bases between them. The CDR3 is CASSLSTGAGNTEAFF. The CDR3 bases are TGTGCCAGCAGTTTATCGACGGGGGCAGGGAACACTGAAGCTTTCTTT.

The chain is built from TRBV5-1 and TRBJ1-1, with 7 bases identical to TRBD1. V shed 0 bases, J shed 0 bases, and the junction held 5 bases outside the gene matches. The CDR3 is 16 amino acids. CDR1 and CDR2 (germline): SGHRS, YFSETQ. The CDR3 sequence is CASSLGAGGLNTEAFF. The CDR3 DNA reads TGCGCCAGCAGCTTGGGGGCAGGGGGGCTGAACACTGAAGCTTTCTTT.

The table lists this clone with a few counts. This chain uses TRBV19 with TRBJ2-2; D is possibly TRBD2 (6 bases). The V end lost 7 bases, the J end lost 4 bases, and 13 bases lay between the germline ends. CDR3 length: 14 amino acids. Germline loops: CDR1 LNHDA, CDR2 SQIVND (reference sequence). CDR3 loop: CASTRGVSTGELFF. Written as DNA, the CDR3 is TGTGCCAGTACCCGCGGGGTTTCCACCGGGGAGCTGTTTTTT.

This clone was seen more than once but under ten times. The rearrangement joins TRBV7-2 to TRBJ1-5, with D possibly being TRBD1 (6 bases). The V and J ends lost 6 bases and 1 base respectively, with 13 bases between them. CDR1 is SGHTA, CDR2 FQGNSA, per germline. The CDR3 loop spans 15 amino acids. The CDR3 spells CASSPQGRSNQPQHF. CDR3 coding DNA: TGTGCCAGCAGTCCACAGGGAAGAAGCAATCAGCCCCAGCATTTT.